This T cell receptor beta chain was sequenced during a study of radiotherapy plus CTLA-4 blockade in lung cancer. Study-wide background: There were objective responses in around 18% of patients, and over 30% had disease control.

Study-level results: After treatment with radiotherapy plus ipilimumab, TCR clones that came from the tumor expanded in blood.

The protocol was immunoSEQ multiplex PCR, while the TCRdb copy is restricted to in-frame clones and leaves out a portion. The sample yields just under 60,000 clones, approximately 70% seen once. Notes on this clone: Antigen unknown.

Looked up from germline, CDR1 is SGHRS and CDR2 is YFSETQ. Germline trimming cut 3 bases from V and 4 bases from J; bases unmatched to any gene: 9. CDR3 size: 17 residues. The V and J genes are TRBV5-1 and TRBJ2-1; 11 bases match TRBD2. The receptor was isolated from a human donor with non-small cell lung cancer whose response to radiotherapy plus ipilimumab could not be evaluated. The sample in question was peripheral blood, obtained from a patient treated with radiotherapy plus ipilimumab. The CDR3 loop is CASSWAAASGGYNEQFF. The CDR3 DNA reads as TGCGCCAGCAGCTGGGCAGCAGCTAGCGGGGGGTACAATGAGCAGTTCTTC. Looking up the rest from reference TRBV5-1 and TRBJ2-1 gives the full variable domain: KAGVTQTPRYLIKTRGQQVTLSCSPISGHRSVSWYQQTPGQGLQFLFEYFSETQRNKGNFPGRFSGRQFSNSRSEMNVSTLELGDSALYLCASSWAAASGGYNEQFFGPGTRLTVL.